Below are 8 T cell receptor beta chains sequenced from a single sample in a study of blood T cells in healthy people across ages. Primers used in a second PCR of about 6 to 11 cycles were a sample-barcoded 5' primer and a J-beta primer mix. TCRdb independently ran MiXCR on the 5' RACE reads; one entry per CDR3 protein. The sample has fewer than 650,000 distinct CDR3 sequences; around 27% are singletons. These same data were also listed under a study on T cells of mothers and their children.

The sample taken for sequencing was blood. All receptors come from a boy younger than 10 in good health.

This sequence joins TRBV20-1 and TRBJ2-7, with D unclear. V lost 4 bases and J lost 8, with 24 bases in between. From germline, CDR1 is DFQATT and CDR2 SNEGSKA (reference sequence). This CDR3 region has 15 residues. CDR3 sequence reads: CSAIAWPENSSQQYF. The CDR3 DNA reads as TGCAGTGCTATCGCATGGCCGGAGAATTCATCCCAGCAGTACTTC.

The chain is built from TRBV3-1 and TRBJ2-2, with 14 bases identical to TRBD2. J gave up 5 bases and V 1 base, and 6 bases lay outside the gene matches. Germline V gene sequence: CDR1 LGHDT, CDR2 YNNKEL (reference sequence). This CDR3 is 18 amino acids long. The CDR3 coding sequence is TGTGCCAGCAGCCAAGTCCCGGGACTAGCGGGAGTTACCGGGGAGCTGTTTTTT. Protein sequence: CASSQVPGLAGVTGELFF.

The chain carries TRBV7-6 and TRBJ2-5; 7 bases are shared with TRBD2. The V segment lost 6 bases and the J segment 7 bases; nucleotides outside the gene matches: 14. CDR3 size: 15 residues. Looked up from germline, CDR1 is SGHVS and CDR2 is FNYEAQ. The CDR3 loop is CASRSGVLPAGTQYF. DNA of the CDR3: TGTGCCAGCAGAAGCGGGGTGCTACCCGCGGGGACCCAGTACTTC.

This clonotype appeared a few times. The chain employs TRBV2 and TRBJ2-4, with D maybe TRBD1 (6 bases). Germline-derived CDR1 and CDR2 are SNHLY and FYNNEI. The V end was cut by 2 bases, the J end by 4 bases, with 9 bases between. The CDR3 runs 14 residues. This chain's CDR3 is CASSEWTDKNIQYF. Here the CDR3 DNA reads TGTGCCAGCAGTGAATGGACAGATAAAAACATTCAGTACTTC. The variable domain in full, with the rest retrieved from reference TRBV2 and TRBJ2-4, is EPEVTQTPSHQVTQMGQEVILRCVPISNHLYFYWYRQILGQKVEFLVSFYNNEISEKSEIFDDQFSVERPDGSNFTLKIRSTKLEDSAMYFCASSEWTDKNIQYFGAGTRLSVL.

J is TRBJ1-1 and V is TRBV7-9; no clear D. V was cut by 3 bases and J by 2 bases, with 10 bases left in between. Germline V gene lookup returns CDR1 SEHNR and CDR2 FQNEAQ (reference sequence). The CDR3 sequence is 14 residues long. The CDR3 bases are TGTGCCAGCAGCTTGGTGGAGGGAAACACTGAAGCTTTCTTT. It encodes CASSLVEGNTEAFF.

The chain joins TRBV29-1 to TRBJ2-7; TRBD2 is a possible D gene (7 bases). V lost 3 bases to trimming and J lost 7 bases, with 16 bases between them. The CDR3 has 13 amino acids. Germline assignment: CDR1 SQVTM and CDR2 ANQGSEA. DNA for the CDR3: TGCAGCGTTGAGGGGGGGCCATGGAGGGAGCAGTACTTC. This encodes CSVEGGPWREQYF.

This clonotype has at least ten counts. V is TRBV5-1 and J is TRBJ2-3; tentative D call: TRBD2 (5 bases). Germline CDR1 and CDR2: SGHRS and YFSETQ. CDR3 length: 15 amino acids. V lost 3 bases to trimming and J lost 3 bases, with 14 bases between them. This CDR3 reads CASSSLGLPTDTQYF. Written as DNA, the CDR3 is TGCGCCAGCAGCTCCCTTGGACTCCCGACAGATACGCAGTATTTT. Variable domain in full (rest from reference TRBV5-1 and TRBJ2-3): KAGVTQTPRYLIKTRGQQVTLSCSPISGHRSVSWYQQTPGQGLQFLFEYFSETQRNKGNFPGRFSGRQFSNSRSEMNVSTLELGDSALYLCASSSLGLPTDTQYFGPGTRLTVL.

J is TRBJ1-1 and V is TRBV7-6, with D maybe TRBD1 (6 bases). This CDR3 spans 16 amino acids. Germline V gene sequence: CDR1 SGHVS, CDR2 FNYEAQ. V lost 4 bases and J 0 bases, leaving 15 bases between the germline ends. For the CDR3, the DNA is TGTGCCAGCAGCTACGGACAGACCCAGATGAACACTGAAGCTTTCTTT. This sequence encodes CASSYGQTQMNTEAFF.